This T cell receptor (beta chain) appears in the sequencing data of a study of CD8+ T cells in alopecia areata. Background on the study: Tofacitinib administration to treated patients was oral, at 5 to 10 mg twice daily. Study-wide points: Scalp sequencing also captures normal skin's resident alphabeta T cells. Sharing of TCRs across patients appeared less clear than in mice, possibly for HLA-related reasons.

V shed 9 bases and J shed 3 bases, with 15 bases lying between them. Germline V lookup: CDR1 SGHDT, CDR2 YYEEEE. This CDR3 is built from 13 residues. As regards this clone: As yet, its antigen is unknown.

Both peripheral blood and punch biopsies of lesional scalp skin were obtained from patients who had alopecia areata. The authors extracted RNA and reverse transcribed it into cDNA as the sequencing template. Clones were read by immunoSEQ multiplex PCR, and TCRdb kept only the in-frame ones, dropping some. The sample carries 100,000 to 150,000 clones, almost 50% recorded once. The chain links TRBV5-6 to TRBJ1-2; perhaps TRBD1 as D (5 bases). The receptor was isolated from a human donor with alopecia areata. The sample consisted of CD8+ T cells sorted from blood, taken at week 0. The CDR3 region has the DNA TGTGCCACCTCACAGGACGGAGACTATGGCTACACCTTC. Translation: CATSQDGDYGYTF. Filled out from reference TRBV5-6 and TRBJ1-2, the complete variable domain reads DAGVTQSPTHLIKTRGQQVTLRCSPKSGHDTVSWYQQALGQGPQFIFQYYEEEERQRGNFPDRFSGHQFPNYSSELNVNALLLGDSALYLCATSQDGDYGYTFGSGTRLTVV.